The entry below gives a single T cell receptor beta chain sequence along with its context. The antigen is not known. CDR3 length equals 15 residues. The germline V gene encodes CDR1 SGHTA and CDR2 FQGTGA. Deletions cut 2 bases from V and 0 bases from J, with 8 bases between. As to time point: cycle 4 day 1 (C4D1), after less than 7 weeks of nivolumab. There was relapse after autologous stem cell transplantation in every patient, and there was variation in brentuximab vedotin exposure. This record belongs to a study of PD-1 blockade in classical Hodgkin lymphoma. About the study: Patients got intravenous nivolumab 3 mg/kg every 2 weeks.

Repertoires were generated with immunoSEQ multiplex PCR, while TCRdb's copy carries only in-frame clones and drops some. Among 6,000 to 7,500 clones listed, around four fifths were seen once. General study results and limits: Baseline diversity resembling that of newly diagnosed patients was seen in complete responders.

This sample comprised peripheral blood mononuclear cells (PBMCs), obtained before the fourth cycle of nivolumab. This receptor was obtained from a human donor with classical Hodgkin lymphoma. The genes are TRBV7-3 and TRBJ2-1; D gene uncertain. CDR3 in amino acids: CASSLSASSYNEQFF. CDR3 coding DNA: TGTGCCAGCAGCTTATCTGCCAGCTCCTACAATGAGCAGTTCTTC. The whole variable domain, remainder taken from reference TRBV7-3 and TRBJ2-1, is GAGVSQTPSNKVTEKGKYVELRCDPISGHTALYWYRQSLGQGPEFLIYFQGTGAADDSGLPNDRFFAVRPEGSVSTLKIQRTERGDSAVYLCASSLSASSYNEQFFGPGTRLTVL.